This record looks at one TCR beta chain sequence and its context. Antigen unknown. The record originates from a study of lymphopenia after photon versus proton radiotherapy. General study points: Authors raise, but do not show, better survival with proton therapy.

The assay was immunoSEQ multiplex PCR, and TCRdb's table has in-frame clones only and misses some. The table lists 37,000 or so clones, approximately 81% of them singletons, with approximately 3% in the top ten. The CDR3 runs to 14 residues. Germline CDR1 KGHSH, CDR2 LQKENI. With 4 bases removed from V and 0 bases from J, the gap between germline ends came to 9 bases. The clonotype was recovered from a man aged 50 or older with gastric cancer. Sequenced material: peripheral blood, taken from a patient treated with photon-based radiotherapy. The chain links TRBV18 to TRBJ1-1; possible D gene TRBD1, 5 bases. The CDR3 is CASSQRGLNTEAFF. The CDR3 DNA is TGTGCCAGCTCACAGAGGGGTCTGAACACTGAAGCTTTCTTT.